What follows describes a single T cell receptor beta chain. The antigen is unknown. The data derive from a study of T cell repertoires in ileal Crohn's disease. Overall study context: Median disease duration was 7.9 years; 30% to 35% smoked at surgery. Study results and limitations: Active smokers at surgery had more clonal expansions than non-smokers.

TCRB immunosequencing input was 400 to 650 nanograms of biopsy DNA per sample. Sequencing used immunoSEQ multiplex PCR; TCRdb keeps in-frame clones, though not all of them. The data contain approximately 15,000 clones, roughly two thirds of them seen just once; the ten biggest clones take up about 5.3%. Germline CDR1 MNHEY, CDR2 SVGAGI. The CDR3 is made up of 13 amino acids. The V and J ends lost 7 bases and 3 bases, in that order; junction bases with no gene match: 4. Material: ileal tissue. This receptor was taken from an adult with Crohn's disease. The chain combines TRBV6-5 with TRBJ2-7, with 9 bases matching TRBD1. The CDR3 reads CASIKTGGYEQYF. The DNA of the CDR3 is TGTGCCAGCATCAAGACAGGGGGCTACGAGCAGTACTTC.